These T cell receptor beta chains were read from a single sample in a study of vaccination and CD4 T cells after COVID-19. Antigen specificity for these receptors is unknown. TCRdb independently ran MiXCR on the PCR reads; one entry per CDR3 protein. The sample consists of under 6,000 distinct CDR3 sequences, roughly 23% of them appearing once. Sequencing used CD4+ T cells from blood, cultured in vitro. Receptor source: a human donor who had recovered from COVID-19. The CDR3 runs from the conserved cysteine through the conserved F or W. The D gene is left open where the match is weak. The size field is filled for only some rows; it gives once, few, many or a size class.

d_call clone_size j_call v_call cdr3_aa cdr3_nt
TRBD1 . TRBJ2-6 TRBV2 CASSLRQGAGANVLTF TGTGCCAGCAGTCTCCGACAGGGGGCAGGGGCCAACGTCCTGACTTTC
. few TRBJ1-1 TRBV6-1 CASSNEGWNTEAFF TGTGCCAGCAGCAACGAGGGATGGAACACTGAAGCTTTCTTT
. few TRBJ2-3 TRBV5-1 CASSLRESDTQYF TGCGCCAGCAGCTTGAGAGAATCAGATACGCAGTATTTT
TRBD1 few TRBJ2-5 TRBV7-2 CASSLDRGVGETQYF TGTGCCAGCAGCCTCGACAGGGGAGTTGGAGAGACCCAGTACTTC
. . TRBJ2-3 TRBV9 CASSSRISLGQDTQYF TGTGCCAGCAGCTCTCGGATTAGTCTGGGTCAGGATACGCAGTATTTT
. medium-sized TRBJ1-5 TRBV15 CATSRVGSFNQPQHF TGTGCCACCAGCAGAGTGGGCAGCTTCAATCAGCCCCAGCATTTT
TRBD2 few TRBJ2-5 TRBV24-1 CATSDLPLAETQYF TGTGCCACCAGTGATTTGCCACTAGCGGAGACCCAGTACTTC
. . TRBJ2-1 TRBV12-3/TRBV12-4 CASSLRGDEQFF TGTGCCAGCAGTTTACGGGGAGATGAGCAGTTCTTC
TRBD1 few TRBJ2-5 TRBV6-7 CASADRGRETQYF TGTGCCAGCGCAGACAGGGGGAGGGAGACCCAGTACTTC
TRBD1 . TRBJ2-2 TRBV15 CATSILDRDTGELFF TGTGCCACCAGCATACTGGACAGGGACACCGGGGAGCTGTTTTTT
. medium-sized TRBJ1-2 TRBV27 CASSFGPNYGYTF TGTGCCAGCAGTTTCGGGCCAAACTATGGCTACACCTTC
. . TRBJ2-5 TRBV7-9 CASSLKGAGQETQYF TGTGCCAGCAGCTTGAAGGGGGCGGGACAAGAGACCCAGTACTTC
. . TRBJ1-5 TRBV19 CASSRTFGSNQPQHF TGTGCCAGTAGTAGGACTTTCGGTAGCAATCAGCCCCAGCATTTT
. . TRBJ2-3 TRBV6-1 CASSASGVDTQYF TGTGCCAGCAGTGCCTCGGGCGTAGATACGCAGTATTTT
. few TRBJ1-1 TRBV2 CASRRLGQSTEAFF TGTGCCAGCAGGAGACTTGGACAGTCCACTGAAGCTTTCTTT
. few TRBJ2-5 TRBV27 CASSLSLWGGETQYF TGTGCCAGCAGTTTATCGCTCTGGGGAGGAGAGACCCAGTACTTC
. . TRBJ2-7 TRBV7-8 CASSTSVGEQYF TGTGCCAGCAGTACCTCGGTTGGCGAGCAGTACTTC
. few TRBJ2-5 TRBV20-1 CSASARGAYQETQYF TGCAGTGCTAGCGCTAGAGGGGCGTACCAAGAGACCCAGTACTTC
. few TRBJ1-5 TRBV5-5 CASSPIGGTNQPQHF TGTGCCAGCAGCCCTATAGGCGGGACCAATCAGCCCCAGCATTTT
. medium-sized TRBJ1-5 TRBV6-1 CASSGGQGYNQPQHF TGTGCCAGCAGCGGTGGGCAGGGTTACAATCAGCCCCAGCATTTT
. . TRBJ2-5 TRBV7-2 CASSPGGRETQYF TGTGCCAGCAGCCCCGGGGGCAGAGAGACCCAGTACTTC
. few TRBJ1-1 TRBV5-1 CASSLDGKNTEAFF TGCGCCAGCAGCTTGGACGGCAAGAACACTGAAGCTTTCTTT
. few TRBJ2-7 TRBV19 CASSSERGYEQYF TGTGCCAGTAGTTCCGAAAGGGGGTACGAGCAGTACTTC
. medium-sized TRBJ2-1 TRBV20-1 CSASWQGSYNEQFF TGCAGTGCTAGCTGGCAGGGATCCTACAATGAGCAGTTCTTC
. . TRBJ2-5 TRBV5-1 CASRPAPGLHQETQYF TGCGCCAGCAGGCCAGCCCCGGGACTTCACCAAGAGACCCAGTACTTC
. . TRBJ2-1 TRBV19 CRGTLYNEQFF TGTAGGGGGACCCTCTACAATGAGCAGTTCTTC
TRBD1 few TRBJ1-1 TRBV6-1 CASDKNRGNTEAFF TGTGCCAGCGACAAAAACAGGGGTAACACTGAAGCTTTCTTT
TRBD2 . TRBJ2-3 TRBV20-1 CSAPTSGGAADTQYF TGCAGTGCACCGACTAGCGGGGGGGCGGCGGATACGCAGTATTTT
. medium-sized TRBJ1-2 TRBV6-1 CASGEDRGAKGYTF TGTGCCAGCGGCGAGGACCGAGGGGCGAAGGGCTACACCTTC
. . TRBJ1-1 TRBV11-2 CASSRGGRMNTEAFF TGTGCCAGCAGCCGTGGGGGGAGGATGAACACTGAAGCTTTCTTT
. few TRBJ1-6 TRBV30 CAWSGTVRYNSPLHF TGTGCCTGGAGTGGGACAGTACGCTATAATTCACCCCTCCACTTT
. few TRBJ1-5 TRBV18 CASSPTKQAIGPQHF TGTGCCAGCTCACCAACCAAACAGGCTATTGGGCCCCAGCATTTT
. few TRBJ1-6 TRBV12-3/TRBV12-4 CASSLGTPYPNSPLHF TGTGCCAGCAGTCTCGGGACACCTTACCCCAATTCACCCCTCCACTTT
TRBD1 . TRBJ1-2 TRBV12-3/TRBV12-4 CASSRRQGVSGYTF TGTGCCAGCAGCCGGAGACAGGGGGTGAGTGGCTACACCTTC
. . TRBJ2-7 TRBV11-2 CASSFIASYEQYF TGTGCCAGCAGCTTTATCGCTTCCTACGAGCAGTACTTC